The next 30 T cell receptor beta chains were all read from a single sample in a study of cytomegalovirus exposure and HLA in healthy donors. Primers included in the PCR were 60 Vbeta and 13 Jbeta primers. Sequenced by immunoSEQ multiplex PCR; TCRdb stores in-frame clones only, minus some. The table has 90,000 to 140,000 clones, around 75% seen once. The sample was PBMCs. The source of these receptors is a man in his forties in good health and CMV-seronegative.

The V and J genes are TRBV27 and TRBJ2-1; TRBD2 aligns across 9 bases. Germline CDR1 MNHEY, CDR2 SMNVEV (reference sequence). Unmatched junction bases numbered 2, after V lost 0 bases and J lost 5 bases. This CDR3 contains 15 residues. In DNA, the CDR3 is TGTGCCAGCAGTTTATCTAGCGGGGGCCACAATGAGCAGTTCTTC. Translating gives CASSLSSGGHNEQFF.

The chain combines TRBV29-1 with TRBJ2-7; a possible D gene is TRBD1 (5 bases). This CDR3 is built from 11 residues. CDR1 is SQVTM, CDR2 ANQGSEA, per germline. Deletions cut 2 bases from V and 6 bases from J, with 8 bases between. CDR3: CSVEHQGEQYF. The CDR3 DNA sequence: TGCAGCGTTGAACATCAGGGCGAGCAGTACTTC.

This chain joins TRBV5-1 and TRBJ2-1, with 12 bases identical to TRBD2. In germline, CDR1 is SGHRS, CDR2 YFSETQ. The V and J ends lost 0 bases and 8 bases, in that order; junction bases with no gene match: 3. The CDR3 has 15 residues. CDR3 bases: TGCGCCAGCAGCTTGGAGACTAGCGGGAGCGATGAGCAGTTCTTC. This gives the protein CASSLETSGSDEQFF.

V gene TRBV6-6 combines with J gene TRBJ1-1; possible D gene TRBD1, 6 bases. The V end was cut by 0 bases, the J end by 6 bases, with 8 bases between. This CDR3 contains 13 residues. Germline CDR1 MNHNY, CDR2 SVGAGI (reference sequence). DNA for the CDR3: TGTGCCAGCAGTTACTCGGACAGCGCTGAAGCTTTCTTT. Its translation is CASSYSDSAEAFF.

The chain recombines TRBV2 with TRBJ1-2; TRBD1 agrees at 8 bases. CDR1 and CDR2 from the germline V gene are SNHLY and FYNNEI. V dropped 6 bases and J dropped 7; count of bases not matched to a gene: 4. The CDR3 sequence is 12 residues long. DNA for the CDR3: TGTGCCAGCAGATGGACAGGGAGTGGCTACACCTTC. Amino acid sequence: CASRWTGSGYTF.

The genes are TRBV7-6 and TRBJ2-1; TRBD1 agrees at 8 bases. The CDR3 spans 17 residues. Looked up from germline, CDR1 is SGHVS and CDR2 is FNYEAQ. V dropped 2 bases and J dropped 4; count of bases not matched to a gene: 10. The CDR3 is CASSLLGRQGQYNEQFF. In nucleotides, the CDR3 is TGTGCCAGCAGCTTACTGGGTAGACAGGGGCAGTACAATGAGCAGTTCTTC.

As concerns this clone: The sample contains more than one DNA sequence encoding this CDR3. The rearrangement joins TRBV11-2 to TRBJ1-1, with D possibly matching TRBD1 (6 bases). The CDR3 extends over 14 amino acids. CDR1 is SGHAT, CDR2 FQNNGV, per germline. Trimming shortened V by 0 bases and J by 5 bases, and 10 bases separated the two germline ends. CDR3 sequence: CASSLEGGGTEAFF. The CDR3 DNA is TGTGCCAGCAGCTTAGAGGGAGGGGGGACTGAAGCTTTCTTT.

The chain uses TRBV7-6 and TRBJ2-2; 10 bases are shared with TRBD1. This CDR3 has 16 amino acids. In germline, CDR1 is SGHVS, CDR2 FNYEAQ. V lost 2 bases, J lost 6 bases, and 6 bases stayed unmatched. Here the CDR3 DNA reads TGTGCCAGCAGCTTATATGGGACAGGGGTGGCCGGGGAGCTGTTTTTT. It encodes CASSLYGTGVAGELFF.

The chain recombines TRBV9 with TRBJ1-6; D not certain. This CDR3 has 15 residues. CDR1 and CDR2 (germline): SGDLS, YYNGEE. Deletions cut 0 bases from V and 7 bases from J, with 11 bases between. This chain's CDR3 is CASSVAQSANSPLHF. The CDR3 DNA reads as TGTGCCAGCAGCGTAGCCCAGAGCGCGAATTCACCCCTCCACTTT.

The rearrangement joins TRBV7-2 to TRBJ2-7, with D possibly TRBD1 on 6 matching bases. With 4 bases removed from V and 0 bases from J, the gap between germline ends came to 16 bases. Germline assignment: CDR1 SGHTA and CDR2 FQGNSA. The CDR3 totals 16 residues. The CDR3 DNA is TGTGCCAGCAGCTCCAACAGGGTCCCCGACTCCTACGAGCAGTACTTC. Amino acid sequence: CASSSNRVPDSYEQYF.

The sample holds a few counts of this clone. The chain carries TRBV5-8 and TRBJ1-6; no definite D call. In germline, CDR1 is SGHTS, CDR2 YDEGEE. The CDR3 runs 14 residues. Trimming stripped 2 bases from V and 9 bases from J, with 12 bases between. Here the CDR3 reads CASSFGRRASPLHF. DNA of the CDR3: TGTGCCAGCAGCTTCGGCAGGAGGGCTTCACCCCTCCACTTT.

V is TRBV6-5 and J is TRBJ2-5; tentatively, D is TRBD1 (6 bases). The CDR3 runs to 13 residues. Germline V gene data show CDR1 as MNHEY and CDR2 as SVGAGI. Trimming pared 6 bases from V and 5 bases from J, leaving 13 bases between. The CDR3 bases are TGTGCCAGCAGCTCAGGGGCCCAGGAGACCCAGTACTTC. It encodes CASSSGAQETQYF.

This chain uses TRBV4-1 with TRBJ1-5, with D possibly matching TRBD1 (6 bases). Germline CDR1 MGHRA, CDR2 YSYEKL. Trimming removed 4 bases from V and 0 bases from J, with 10 bases in between. The CDR3 runs to 15 residues. CDR3 amino acids: CASSPGDYSNQPQHF. CDR3 coding DNA: TGCGCCAGCAGCCCAGGGGATTATAGCAATCAGCCCCAGCATTTT.

The J gene is TRBJ1-3, the V gene TRBV29-1, with D maybe TRBD1 (6 bases). Between the trimmed V and J ends, which lost 7 bases and 2 bases, there was a span of 18 bases. There are 15 residues in the CDR3. The germline V gene encodes CDR1 SQVTM and CDR2 ANQGSEA. Here the CDR3 DNA reads TGCAGCGCTAACACAGGGTTAGGGGCTGGAAACACCATATATTTT. Its translation: CSANTGLGAGNTIYF.

The genes are TRBV28 and TRBJ1-1, with D tentatively TRBD1 (5 bases). This CDR3 is built from 14 residues. Per germline, CDR1 MDHEN and CDR2 SYDVKM. Trimming removed 5 bases from V and 0 bases from J, with 10 bases in between. The CDR3 spells CASSPGPMNTEAFF. CDR3 DNA: TGTGCCAGCAGTCCAGGGCCGATGAACACTGAAGCTTTCTTT.

The chain couples TRBV10-3 to TRBJ2-2, with D unresolved. The CDR3 is 14 amino acids. V dropped 4 bases and J dropped 3 bases, with 9 bases sitting between them. Germline V gene sequence: CDR1 ENHRY, CDR2 SYGVKD. CDR3 DNA sequence: TGTGCCATCAGTGGGTACGCGGACACCGGGGAGCTGTTTTTT. Amino acid sequence: CAISGYADTGELFF.

The chain links TRBV10-3 to TRBJ2-1, with TRBD1 as a possible D gene (6 bases). V was trimmed by 5 bases and J by 8 bases, leaving 13 bases between them. Germline V gene data show CDR1 as ENHRY and CDR2 as SYGVKD. The CDR3 spans 13 residues. CDR3 loop: CAISQEQGYEQFF. For the CDR3, the DNA is TGTGCCATCAGTCAAGAACAGGGCTATGAGCAGTTCTTC.

This chain connects TRBV4-3 to TRBJ1-6, with D unresolved. Trimming pared 0 bases from V and 0 bases from J, leaving 12 bases between. There are 18 residues in the CDR3. Germline CDR1 and CDR2: LGHNA and YSLEER. The CDR3 nucleotides are TGCGCCAGCAGCCAAGATCTAGCTATTGTCTCCTATAATTCACCCCTCCACTTT. It specifies CASSQDLAIVSYNSPLHF.

The chain combines TRBV14 with TRBJ1-2; 7 bases are a match to TRBD1. Trimming removed 4 bases from V and 5 bases from J; junction bases left unmatched: 7. The CDR3 covers 14 residues. Per germline, CDR1 SGHDN and CDR2 FVKESK. This CDR3 reads CASSLAGTAYGYTF. The CDR3 DNA reads TGTGCCAGCAGCCTTGCCGGGACAGCTTATGGCTACACCTTC. The complete variable domain, with remaining parts taken from reference TRBV14 and TRBJ1-2, reads EAGVTQFPSHSVIEKGQTVTLRCDPISGHDNLYWYRRVMGKEIKFLLHFVKESKQDESGMPNNRFLAERTGGTYSTLKVQPAELEDSGVYFCASSLAGTAYGYTFGSGTRLTVV.

This chain connects TRBV30 to TRBJ1-1; possible D gene TRBD1, 5 bases. The germline V and J ends were trimmed by 8 bases and 1 base, with 8 bases remaining between them. The CDR3 covers 11 residues. Germline loops: CDR1 GTSNPN, CDR2 SVGIG (reference sequence). CDR3 coding DNA: TGTGCCAGTAGGGGGAACACTGAAGCTTTCTTT. Protein product: CASRGNTEAFF.

The gene calls are TRBV5-1 and TRBJ1-4, with a tentative D call TRBD1 (5 bases). With 1 base removed from V and 0 bases from J, the gap between germline ends came to 7 bases. In germline, CDR1 is SGHRS, CDR2 YFSETQ. The CDR3 extends over 15 amino acids. This CDR3 reads CASSLLQATNEKLFF. In nucleotides, the CDR3 is TGCGCCAGCAGCTTGCTACAGGCAACTAATGAAAAACTGTTTTTT.

V and J are TRBV6-1 and TRBJ2-2; maybe TRBD1 (6 bases). This CDR3 contains 11 residues. The germline V gene has CDR1 MNHNS and CDR2 SASEGT. Trimming removed 7 bases from V and 7 bases from J, with 7 bases in between. In DNA form, the CDR3 reads TGTGCCAGCATACAGGGCGGGGAGCTGTTTTTT. Its protein is CASIQGGELFF.

A few counts support this clone. The rearrangement links TRBV7-2 to TRBJ1-1; D unresolved. The V end lost 4 bases, the J end lost 4 bases, and 10 bases lay between the germline ends. The CDR3 is 13 residues long. Germline V CDR1 and CDR2: SGHTA, FQGNSA. The CDR3 region is CASSSARGTEAFF. In DNA, the CDR3 is TGTGCCAGCAGCTCCGCTCGGGGCACTGAAGCTTTCTTT.

The V and J genes are TRBV19 and TRBJ2-7; the match to TRBD2 covers 12 bases. This CDR3 region has 17 residues. J lost 3 bases, V lost 3 bases, and 9 bases had no gene match. Germline loops: CDR1 LNHDA, CDR2 SQIVND (reference sequence). CDR3 residues: CASSIASGGAVSYEQYF. The CDR3 DNA follows: TGTGCCAGTAGTATTGCTAGCGGGGGGGCCGTAAGCTACGAGCAGTACTTC.

The rearrangement uses TRBV28 and TRBJ2-7, with D possibly matching TRBD2 (6 bases). The ends were cut back, 5 bases at V and 1 base at J, with 18 bases in the middle. Germline V gene lookup returns CDR1 MDHEN and CDR2 SYDVKM. This CDR3 is built from 16 residues. Here the CDR3 DNA reads TGTGCCAGCAGTAGCCAAGGAGGGCCCCCTTCCTACGAGCAGTACTTC. This sequence encodes CASSSQGGPPSYEQYF.

The CDR3, as DNA: TGTGCCAGCAGCTCACGACAGAGTAACAATGAGCAGTTCTTC. Amino acid sequence: CASSSRQSNNEQFF. The rearrangement links TRBV5-4 to TRBJ2-1, with a tentative D call TRBD1 (5 bases). V was clipped by 3 bases and J by 5 bases, with 12 bases between them. Germline V gene data show CDR1 as SGHNT and CDR2 as YYREEE (reference sequence). The CDR3 is made up of 14 amino acids.

The chain links TRBV18 to TRBJ1-1, with D perhaps matching TRBD1 (6 bases). Trimming cost V 6 bases and J 6 bases, with 14 bases left between them. The CDR3 sequence is 13 residues long. The V gene's germline CDR1 is KGHSH and CDR2 LQKENI. The CDR3 is CASSPGTTPEAFF. CDR3 sequence (DNA): TGTGCCAGCTCTCCCGGGACAACCCCTGAAGCTTTCTTT. Variable domain in full (rest from reference TRBV18 and TRBJ1-1): NAGVMQNPRHLVRRRGQEARLRCSPMKGHSHVYWYRQLPEEGLKFMVYLQKENIIDESGMPKERFSAEFPKEGPSILRIQQVVRGDSAAYFCASSPGTTPEAFFGQGTRLTVV.

This chain links TRBV27 with TRBJ1-2; a weak D match, TRBD1 (6 bases). The CDR3 has 23 amino acids. Trimming took off 4 bases at V and 0 bases at J, with 36 bases between the two ends. Looked up from germline, CDR1 is MNHEY and CDR2 is SMNVEV (reference sequence). The CDR3: CASSYLAYAAFAQGKTANYGYTF. The CDR3 DNA reads as TGTGCCAGCAGTTACCTTGCCTACGCAGCTTTTGCACAGGGAAAGACCGCTAACTATGGCTACACCTTC.

This chain connects TRBV27 to TRBJ2-7, with a tentative D call TRBD2 (6 bases). This CDR3 region has 15 residues. CDR1 is MNHEY and CDR2 is SMNVEV in the germline V gene (reference sequence). Trimming left V 4 bases short and J 2 bases short, with 15 bases between. DNA of the CDR3: TGTGCCAGCAGTTCGAGAACGGGAGTGCCCTACGAGCAGTACTTC. The encoded protein is CASSSRTGVPYEQYF.

The chain employs TRBV7-9 and TRBJ1-2; D is perhaps TRBD1 (5 bases). The V gene's germline CDR1 is SEHNR and CDR2 FQNEAQ (reference sequence). The CDR3 sequence is 15 residues long. V shed 2 bases and J shed 4 bases, with 14 bases lying between them. The chain's CDR3 is CASSLNGGEGYGYTF. The CDR3, as DNA: TGTGCCAGCAGCTTAAACGGAGGGGAAGGCTATGGCTACACCTTC.